This entry describes one T cell receptor (beta chain). Its antigen remains unidentified. Base quality data are lacking; no much larger clone is found one base away. The data are from a study of beta chain features in type 1 diabetes listed by TCRdb under 2018. In terms of the full investigation: No differences in mean age, gender distribution, total cell number or subset yield were found between patients and healthy donors. The study compared TCRB repertoires of sorted circulating CD4+ T cell subsets between recently diagnosed type 1 diabetes patients and matched healthy donors. Across all samples, 90 million to 130 million sorted cells were examined, and cell number per subset correlated strongly with RNA yield. Regulatory and stem cell-like memory subsets were isolated from only 8 patients and about 8 healthy donors, whereas naive and central memory subsets came from all 28 donors.

Results the study describes overall, beyond this receptor: In all four CD4+ subsets, TCRB CDR3 length was moderately but significantly shorter in type 1 diabetes patients. Because cDNA rather than genomic DNA was sequenced, highly expressing activated cells could have been over-represented, although no difference in activation and CD3 levels was found between groups. Naive, central memory and regulatory TCRB repertoires appeared to be more alike among patients than among healthy donors. At VDJ recombination sites, patients with type 1 diabetes made fewer insertions and deleted more nucleotides, a pattern implying thymic rearrangement abnormalities. Shorter templates might be favored by PCR, yet because patient and control samples were amplified and corrected together, any such skew would affect both groups equally. Because small numbers of individuals were included in the HLA sub-analyses, any influence of HLA type on TCRB rearrangement was left unresolved.

All of the isolated RNA was reverse transcribed with the High Capacity cDNA Reverse Transcription Kit, so expressed TCRB transcripts were sequenced. Naive, central memory and regulatory T cell samples underwent deep immunoSEQ sequencing, averaging roughly 3.3 million total reads per sample. Sorted cells were lysed in RLT buffer and RNA was extracted with DNase-treated RNeasy Micro or Mini kits, depending on cell number. Each cell subset was processed separately to prevent cross-contamination, with patient and healthy donor samples processed together. The immunoSEQ multiplex PCR was used to amplify TCRB sequences from cDNA, yielding 87-bp fragments that span the CDR3 region. Amplicons were sequenced on the Illumina HiSeq platform. Per the authors' processing: PCR bias was corrected computationally using synthetic template baselines, and reads within Hamming distance 2 were collapsed, with unmergeable singletons discarded. Reads were aligned against IMGT so that V, D and J genes, CDR3 length and insertions or deletions at six rearrangement sites could be assigned. Within each subset, clonotype counts were normalized to sorted cell number, and only after that were true diversity and Gini coefficients computed with the tcR R package. Repertoire sharing was quantified using the overlap coefficient calculated on TCRB nucleotide sequences. Out-of-frame TCRB sequences from naive cells were analyzed to stand in for the pre-selection repertoire. TCRdb carries this immuneACCESS record with in-frame sequences only. Its versions omit some clonotypes, under half of them owing to an unresolved V gene in the studies checked, with the rest unexplained. D and trimming come from the DNA, and the V and J calls and clone size come from that table. Recorded for this sample are about 370,000 clones; around 16% of them occurred a single time. The top ten constitute more than 0.015% of the sample.

The germline V gene supplies CDR1 KGHSH and CDR2 LQKENI. From cysteine to phenylalanine, the CDR3 is 15 amino acids long. The sequence is cut down to CDR3 DNA, 45 bases in frame from base 1. V lost 2 bases and J lost 0 bases, and the count of bases not matched to a germline gene is 2. Each donor gave one peripheral blood draw, about 110 mL on average, collected into heparinised tubes. A BD FACSAria II was used to sort naive, central memory, regulatory and stem cell-like memory CD4+ T cells with a panel that included CD45RO, CCR7, CD25, CD127, CD95 and CD27. Every sorted population had a purity above 95%. Right away, PBMCs were isolated by Lymphoprep density gradient centrifugation and were stained directly, with no culture step. Samples were stained and sorted in pairs, with one healthy donor and one patient per experiment, so that batch effects were minimized.

This clonotype was sampled from a woman between 18 and 29 years old in good health. The sample was naive CD4+ T cells from blood. Sample cell subset or site, as interpreted from the label and publication: true naive CD4+ T cells. The chain employs TRBV18 and TRBJ2-7; 9 central nucleotides agree with TRBD1. The nucleotide sequence is TGTGCCAGCTCACCAGGACAGGGGAGCTCCTACGAGCAGTACTTC. Translated, it reads CASSPGQGSSYEQYF.